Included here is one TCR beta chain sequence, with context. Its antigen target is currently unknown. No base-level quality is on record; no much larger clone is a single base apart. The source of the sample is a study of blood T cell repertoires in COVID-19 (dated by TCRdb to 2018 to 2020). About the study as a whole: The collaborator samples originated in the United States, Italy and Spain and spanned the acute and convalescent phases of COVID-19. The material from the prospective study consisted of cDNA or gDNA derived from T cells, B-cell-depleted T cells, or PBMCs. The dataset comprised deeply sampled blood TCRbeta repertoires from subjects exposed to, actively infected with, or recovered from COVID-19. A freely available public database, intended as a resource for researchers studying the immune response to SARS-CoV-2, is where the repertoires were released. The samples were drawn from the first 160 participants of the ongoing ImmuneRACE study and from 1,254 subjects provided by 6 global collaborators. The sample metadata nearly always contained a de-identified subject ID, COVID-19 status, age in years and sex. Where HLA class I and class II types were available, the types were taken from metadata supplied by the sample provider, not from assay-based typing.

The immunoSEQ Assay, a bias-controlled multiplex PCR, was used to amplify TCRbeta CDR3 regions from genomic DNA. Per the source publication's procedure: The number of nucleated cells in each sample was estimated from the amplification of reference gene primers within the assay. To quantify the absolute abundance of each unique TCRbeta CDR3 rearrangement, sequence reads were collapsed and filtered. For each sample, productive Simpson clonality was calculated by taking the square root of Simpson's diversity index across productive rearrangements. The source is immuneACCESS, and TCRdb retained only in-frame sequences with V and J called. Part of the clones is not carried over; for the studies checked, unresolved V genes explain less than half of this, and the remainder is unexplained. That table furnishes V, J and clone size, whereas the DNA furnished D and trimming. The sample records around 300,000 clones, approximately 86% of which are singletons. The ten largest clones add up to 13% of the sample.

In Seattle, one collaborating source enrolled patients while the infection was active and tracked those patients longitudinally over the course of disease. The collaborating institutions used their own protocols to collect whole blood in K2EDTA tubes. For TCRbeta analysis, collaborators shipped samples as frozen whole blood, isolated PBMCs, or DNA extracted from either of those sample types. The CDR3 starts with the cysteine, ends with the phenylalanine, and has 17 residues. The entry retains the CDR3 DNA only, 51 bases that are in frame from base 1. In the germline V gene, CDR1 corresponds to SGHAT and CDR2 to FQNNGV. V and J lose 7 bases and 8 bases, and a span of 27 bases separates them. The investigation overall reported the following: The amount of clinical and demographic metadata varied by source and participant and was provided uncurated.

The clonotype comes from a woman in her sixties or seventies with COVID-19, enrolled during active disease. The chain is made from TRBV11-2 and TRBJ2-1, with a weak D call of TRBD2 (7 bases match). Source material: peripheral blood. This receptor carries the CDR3 CASMRRVGGPLSDEQFF. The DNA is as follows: TGTGCCAGCATGCGCCGTGTCGGGGGGCCCTTGTCAGATGAGCAGTTCTTC.